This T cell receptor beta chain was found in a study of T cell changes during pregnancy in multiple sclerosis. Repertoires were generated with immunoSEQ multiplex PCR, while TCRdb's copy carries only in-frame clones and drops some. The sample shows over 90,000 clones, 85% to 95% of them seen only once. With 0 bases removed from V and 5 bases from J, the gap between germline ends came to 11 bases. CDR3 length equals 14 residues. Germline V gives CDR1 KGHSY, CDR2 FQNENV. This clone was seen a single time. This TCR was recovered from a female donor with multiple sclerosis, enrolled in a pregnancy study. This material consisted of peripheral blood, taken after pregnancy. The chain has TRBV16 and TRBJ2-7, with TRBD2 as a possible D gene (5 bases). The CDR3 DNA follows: TGTGCCAGCAGCCAATCCCCTAGCTCGAACGAGCAGTACTTC. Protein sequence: CASSQSPSSNEQYF.